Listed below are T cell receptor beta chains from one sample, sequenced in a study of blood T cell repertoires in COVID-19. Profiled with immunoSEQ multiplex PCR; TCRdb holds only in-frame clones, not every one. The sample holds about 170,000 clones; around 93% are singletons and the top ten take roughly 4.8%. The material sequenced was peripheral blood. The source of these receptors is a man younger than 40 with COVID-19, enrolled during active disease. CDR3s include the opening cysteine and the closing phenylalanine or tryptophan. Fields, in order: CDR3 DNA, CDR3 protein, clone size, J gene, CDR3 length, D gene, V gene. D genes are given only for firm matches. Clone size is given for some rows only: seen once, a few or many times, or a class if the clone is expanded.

TGTGCCAGCAGCTTAGTCAAGAGCACTGAAGCTTTCTTT | CASSLVKSTEAFF | . | TRBJ1-1 | 13 | . | TRBV7-2
TGTGCCATCATGGGGGGGGCCGACACCATATATTTT | CAIMGGADTIYF | once | TRBJ1-3 | 12 | . | TRBV10-3
TGTGCCAGCAGCCAAGGACTAGCGTCCGATGAGCAGTTCTTC | CASSQGLASDEQFF | . | TRBJ2-1 | 14 | TRBD2 | TRBV3-1/TRBV3-2
TGTGCCAGCAGCTCGACCAGGGGGAGCACTGAAGCTTTCTTT | CASSSTRGSTEAFF | . | TRBJ1-1 | 14 | TRBD1 | TRBV11-3
TGTGCCAGCAGCCAAGATCGTGGAGGCCTCAACATCCCCCGGAACTATGGCTACACCTTC | CASSQDRGGLNIPRNYGYTF | . | TRBJ1-2 | 20 | . | TRBV14
TGTGCCAGCAGACTCGGACAGAATTCACCCCTCCACTTT | CASRLGQNSPLHF | . | TRBJ1-6 | 13 | . | TRBV4-2
TGTGCCAGCAGCCCTGCAACTAATGAAAAACTGTTTTTT | CASSPATNEKLFF | . | TRBJ1-4 | 13 | . | TRBV3-1/TRBV3-2
TGTGCCATCAGGACAGGGGGCTATGGCTACACCTTC | CAIRTGGYGYTF | . | TRBJ1-2 | 12 | TRBD1 | TRBV10-3
TGTGCCAGTAGCCGAAGCGGGATTAACACCGGGGAGCTGTTTTTT | CASSRSGINTGELFF | . | TRBJ2-2 | 15 | TRBD2 | TRBV19
TGTGCCAGCAGCTTAGAGACAGGGATTCAGCCCCAGCATTTT | CASSLETGIQPQHF | . | TRBJ1-5 | 14 | TRBD1 | TRBV11-2
TGTGCCAGCAGCCAAGGGACAGGGAACACTGAAGCTTTCTTT | CASSQGTGNTEAFF | . | TRBJ1-1 | 14 | TRBD1 | TRBV3-1/TRBV3-2
TGTGCCAGCAGCCTTGGAGTGGGAGGGCCCTCGAATGAGCAGTTCTTC | CASSLGVGGPSNEQFF | . | TRBJ2-1 | 16 | TRBD2 | TRBV3-1/TRBV3-2
TGTGCCAGCAGTTTTAGGCCAGTCGGGATTACAGATACGCAGTATTTT | CASSFRPVGITDTQYF | . | TRBJ2-3 | 16 | . | TRBV7-2
TGCGCCAGCAGCCAAGATAGGGCAGGGCACTATGGCTACACCTTC | CASSQDRAGHYGYTF | . | TRBJ1-2 | 15 | . | TRBV4-3
TGTGCCAGCTCACCAAGAAGCGGGGGCGACAATTACAATGAGCAGTTCTTC | CASSPRSGGDNYNEQFF | . | TRBJ2-1 | 17 | TRBD2 | TRBV18
TGTGCCAGCAGTCTGCGACTAGCGGGGTACCAAGAGACCCAGTACTTC | CASSLRLAGYQETQYF | . | TRBJ2-5 | 16 | TRBD2 | TRBV6-2/TRBV6-3
TGTGCCAGCAGGCAAGAGGGAGTGCGGAAACTGTTTTTT | CASRQEGVRKLFF | once | TRBJ1-4 | 13 | . | TRBV6-5
TGTGCCAGCAGTTACTCGGGCCTTTACGAGCAGTACTTC | CASSYSGLYEQYF | once | TRBJ2-7 | 13 | . | TRBV6-2/TRBV6-3
TGCAGCGTTGAATCGGGGAGACGGACCGTGAACACTGAAGCTTTCTTT | CSVESGRRTVNTEAFF | . | TRBJ1-1 | 16 | . | TRBV29-1
TGTGCCAGTAGTATAGCAGAGACAGGGGGGTACATTCAGTACTTC | CASSIAETGGYIQYF | . | TRBJ2-4 | 15 | TRBD1 | TRBV19
TGTGCCAGCAGTTACTCCCCTTTCCGACAGGGCGGCTACACCTTC | CASSYSPFRQGGYTF | . | TRBJ1-2 | 15 | TRBD1 | TRBV27
TGTGCCAGCACCAGGGGCCTAGGTAGTAGGGTCAACAATGAGCAGTTCTTC | CASTRGLGSRVNNEQFF | . | TRBJ2-1 | 17 | . | TRBV11-2
TGCGCCAGCAGCCAGCTCTTGGGCTTAACCTACGAGCAGTACTTC | CASSQLLGLTYEQYF | . | TRBJ2-7 | 15 | . | TRBV4-3
TGTGCCAGCAGCTTAGGGAGGGAGACCCAGTACTTC | CASSLGRETQYF | . | TRBJ2-5 | 12 | . | TRBV7-2
TGTGCCAGCAGTTTATCCGGGATCCAAGAGACCCAGTACTTC | CASSLSGIQETQYF | . | TRBJ2-5 | 14 | . | TRBV27
TGTGCCTGGAGTGTAGGACTAGCGGGAGCCAGGGAGCAGTACTTC | CAWSVGLAGAREQYF | . | TRBJ2-7 | 15 | TRBD2 | TRBV30
TGTGCCAGCAGTTACGGGACAGGGAACTATGGCTACACCTTC | CASSYGTGNYGYTF | once | TRBJ1-2 | 14 | TRBD1 | TRBV6-5
TGTGCCAGCAGCCGTTTTGGGACAGGGTCCTCGAGAGGAAACACCATATATTTT | CASSRFGTGSSRGNTIYF | . | TRBJ1-3 | 18 | TRBD1 | TRBV3-1/TRBV3-2
TGTGCCACCTCGACCGGGACTAGCGGCCGTGTTAGCCAGTATTTT | CATSTGTSGRVSQYF | . | TRBJ2-3 | 15 | TRBD2 | TRBV7-2
TGCGCCAGCAGCTTCGGACAGTTCGAAGAGACCCAGTACTTC | CASSFGQFEETQYF | . | TRBJ2-5 | 14 | . | TRBV5-1
TGCAGCGTGGCAGGGGTTGTAGGTCAGCCCCAGCATTTT | CSVAGVVGQPQHF | . | TRBJ1-5 | 13 | . | TRBV29-1
TGCGCCAGCAGCCCGGGGGGCTATGGCTACACCTTC | CASSPGGYGYTF | . | TRBJ1-2 | 12 | . | TRBV4-1
TGTGCCAGCAGTTTAAAGGCTAGCGGGCAGTATTTT | CASSLKASGQYF | . | TRBJ2-3 | 12 | TRBD2 | TRBV28
TGTGCCAGCAGTTACAGCAGGGGGTTCACTGAAGCTTTCTTT | CASSYSRGFTEAFF | . | TRBJ1-1 | 14 | TRBD1 | TRBV6-5
TGTGCCAGCAGTGCTCGTCCCGGGACAGGACAATATGGCTACACCTTC | CASSARPGTGQYGYTF | . | TRBJ1-2 | 16 | TRBD1 | TRBV6-1
TGTGCCAGCAGTACCCCCGACAGGGCCTCCTACGAGCAGTACTTC | CASSTPDRASYEQYF | . | TRBJ2-7 | 15 | TRBD1 | TRBV11-2
TGTGCCTGGAGTGTAGCCTCTGCGGCGGGAGGCACCGGGGAGCTGTTTTTT | CAWSVASAAGGTGELFF | . | TRBJ2-2 | 17 | TRBD2 | TRBV30
TGCGCCAGCAGCTTGGTGGCGGGAGGGCCGATCGCCAAAAACATTCAGTACTTC | CASSLVAGGPIAKNIQYF | once | TRBJ2-4 | 18 | TRBD2 | TRBV5-1
TGTGCCAGCAGTTTACAGACTAGCGGGGGACTTTACGAGCAGTACTTC | CASSLQTSGGLYEQYF | . | TRBJ2-7 | 16 | TRBD2 | TRBV27
TGTGCCAGCAGTTCCCTCGGGACAGGGCGATCTATATTCGCGAACACCGGGGAGCTGTTTTTT | CASSSLGTGRSIFANTGELFF | many | TRBJ2-2 | 21 | TRBD1 | TRBV28
TGTGCCAGCAGCCAAGTACAGGGGAACACTGAAGCTTTCTTT | CASSQVQGNTEAFF | few | TRBJ1-1 | 14 | . | TRBV11-2
TGTGCCAGCAGCGCCCGAGGGCTTTCCATGAACACTGAAGCTTTCTTT | CASSARGLSMNTEAFF | . | TRBJ1-1 | 16 | . | TRBV4-2
TGTGCCTGGTCGCGTGGACCGGGGGGAGAGCAGTACTTC | CAWSRGPGGEQYF | . | TRBJ2-7 | 13 | TRBD2 | TRBV30
TGTGCCAGCAGTTTAGAGGAGAGGCGGCCCCAGCATTTT | CASSLEERRPQHF | . | TRBJ1-5 | 13 | . | TRBV12-3/TRBV12-4
TGTGCCAGCTCACTACAGGGGGCTGGGGCCAACGTCCTGACTTTC | CASSLQGAGANVLTF | once | TRBJ2-6 | 15 | TRBD1 | TRBV18
TGCGCCAGCAGCTTGGCCCATGGAGGCACAACTAATGAAAAACTGTTTTTT | CASSLAHGGTTNEKLFF | . | TRBJ1-4 | 17 | . | TRBV5-1
TGTGCCAGCAGCCCTGACAGAGCTCAGCCCCAGCATTTT | CASSPDRAQPQHF | . | TRBJ1-5 | 13 | . | TRBV11-2
TGTGCCAGCAGTCCCGGAGGGTACGAGCAGTACTTC | CASSPGGYEQYF | many | TRBJ2-7 | 12 | . | TRBV6-5
TGTGCCAGCAGCGCCCGGGACTCCCCGTACCAAGAGACCCAGTACTTC | CASSARDSPYQETQYF | . | TRBJ2-5 | 16 | . | TRBV9
TGTGCCACCAGTGATTCAAGGGGATCTGGAAACACCATATATTTT | CATSDSRGSGNTIYF | . | TRBJ1-3 | 15 | . | TRBV24-1
TGTGCCAGCAGCGTAGTTCTCTCTTCCCCAGATACGCAGTATTTT | CASSVVLSSPDTQYF | . | TRBJ2-3 | 15 | . | TRBV9
TGTGCCAGCAGTGAGCGGCTAGCGGCTAACAATGAGCAGTTCTTC | CASSERLAANNEQFF | . | TRBJ2-1 | 15 | TRBD2 | TRBV2
TGTGCCAGCAGCTTAGAGAGTAACGTCAATCAGCCCCAGCATTTT | CASSLESNVNQPQHF | once | TRBJ1-5 | 15 | . | TRBV7-2
TGTGCCTGGGCAGGGGTTTCTGGGGCCAACGTCCTGACTTTC | CAWAGVSGANVLTF | . | TRBJ2-6 | 14 | . | TRBV30
TGTGCCAGCAGTGCCACAGGAACCGAGCAGTACTTC | CASSATGTEQYF | . | TRBJ2-7 | 12 | . | TRBV28
TGCGCCAGCAGCCAAGGACAGAACTATGGCTACACCTTC | CASSQGQNYGYTF | . | TRBJ1-2 | 13 | . | TRBV4-1